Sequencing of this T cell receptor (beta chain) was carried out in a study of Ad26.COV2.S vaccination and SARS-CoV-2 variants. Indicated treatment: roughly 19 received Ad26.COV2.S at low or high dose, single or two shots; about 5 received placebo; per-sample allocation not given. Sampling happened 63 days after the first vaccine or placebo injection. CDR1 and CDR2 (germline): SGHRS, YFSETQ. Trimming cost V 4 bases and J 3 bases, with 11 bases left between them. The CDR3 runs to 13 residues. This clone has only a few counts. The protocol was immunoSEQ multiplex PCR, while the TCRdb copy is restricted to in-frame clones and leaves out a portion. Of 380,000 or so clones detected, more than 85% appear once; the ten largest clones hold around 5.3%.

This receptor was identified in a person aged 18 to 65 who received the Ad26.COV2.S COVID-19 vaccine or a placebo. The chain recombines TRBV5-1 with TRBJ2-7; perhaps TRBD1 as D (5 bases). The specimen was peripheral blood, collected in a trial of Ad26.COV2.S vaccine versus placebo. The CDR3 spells CASSRGQNYEQYF. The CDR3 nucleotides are TGCGCCAGCAGCCGAGGACAAAACTACGAGCAGTACTTC.